The text below deals with one T cell receptor beta chain. In terms of age and location, participants ranged from roughly 18 to 90 years and lived in about 25 US areas. Within 2 weeks of study entry, exposed participants had contacted a PCR-confirmed or clinician-diagnosed COVID-19 case. The data derive from a study of blood T cell repertoires in COVID-19. Background on the study: Sites in the United States, Italy and Spain provided acute and convalescent COVID-19 samples. In each case, the material was cDNA or gDNA derived from T cells, B-cell-depleted T cells, or PBMCs.

Per germline, CDR1 LGHDT and CDR2 YNNKEL (reference sequence). The CDR3 covers 15 residues. V lost 4 bases and J 0 bases, leaving 13 bases between the germline ends. Sequenced by immunoSEQ multiplex PCR; TCRdb stores in-frame clones only, minus some. This sample carries approximately 300,000 clones, roughly 90% of them seen once, and the ten largest clones take roughly 3.9%. This sequence joins TRBV3-1 (or the pseudogene TRBV3-2) and TRBJ2-7; D perhaps matches TRBD2 (5 bases). The source of this sequence is a woman aged 25 to 39 who had been exposed to COVID-19. Sequencing was done on a sample of PBMCs or T cells enriched from blood (not recorded which). For the CDR3, the DNA is TGTGCCAGCAGCCCCTATCTACGGGGCTCCTACGAGCAGTACTTC. Translation: CASSPYLRGSYEQYF.